Shown below are 23 T cell receptor beta chains from a single sample sequenced in a study of prognosis after radiotherapy for stage I lung cancer (dated by TCRdb to the early 2020s). Instrument on record: Illumina HiSeq 3000. Two rounds of multiplex PCR on genomic DNA were used to amplify the TCR beta CDR3 region. In the first round of PCR, primers specific to each TRBV and TRBJ gene were used, and the primer sequences are filed in Chinese patent CN105087789A. TCRdb reprocessing: public reads trimmed at Q25 with fastp, clones called with MiXCR, in-frame beta chains kept. Duplicate CDR3 protein sequences are folded into a single record with the most common DNA and genes. For this sample there are some 14,000 distinct CDR3 sequences; roughly a third appear just once. Clones ranked in the top ten supply roughly 40% of the sample. Sequenced here: PBMCs, sampled before or after stereotactic body radiation therapy (not recorded which). The receptors stem from a donor over 45 with non-small cell lung cancer.

This clonotype qualifies as medium-sized. The chain combines TRBV24-1 with TRBJ2-1; tentative D call: TRBD1 (5 bases). This CDR3 comprises 13 residues. From germline, CDR1 is KGHDR and CDR2 SFDVKD. V lost 3 bases, J lost 9 bases, and 11 bases lay in between. The CDR3 region has the DNA TGTGCCACCAGTGATCCAGGGTTTAGTGAGCAGTTCTTC. Translated, it gives CATSDPGFSEQFF.

V gene TRBV28 combines with J gene TRBJ1-1; no clear D gene. Per the germline V gene, CDR1 is MDHEN and CDR2 is SYDVKM. With 10 bases removed from V and 10 bases from J, the gap between germline ends came to 16 bases. This CDR3 is 11 amino acids long. The CDR3 nucleotides read TGTGCCAAGATAGGGCAGAGGCCAGCTTTCTTT. Encoded protein: CAKIGQRPAFF.

The chain couples TRBV6-1 to TRBJ1-5; D gene ambiguous. V dropped 8 bases and J dropped 0 bases, with 11 bases sitting between them. Germline V gives CDR1 MNHNS, CDR2 SASEGT. The CDR3 is made up of 14 amino acids. As DNA, the CDR3 is TGTGCCAGCTGTGCGGTAAATAGCAATCAGCCCCAGCATTTT. It specifies CASCAVNSNQPQHF.

This clonotype was detected once. This likely stems from a read error, as it lies one base from a far larger clone. The J gene is TRBJ2-3, the V gene TRBV6-2 or TRBV6-3, with 10 bases lining up with TRBD2. CDR1 is MNHEY, CDR2 SVGEGT, per germline. V lost 6 bases and J lost 4; bases outside the gene matches: 13. This CDR3 comprises 17 residues. The CDR3 nucleotides are TGTGCCAGCAGCTGTCTTGCGAGCGGGGGGGCTTCAGATACGCAGTATTTT. Translated, it gives CASSCLASGGASDTQYF.

This clonotype was recorded many times. Here the CDR3 reads CASSTMGTAYQPQHF. The DNA for the CDR3 is TGTGCCAGTAGTACCATGGGGACGGCCTATCAGCCCCAGCATTTT. J is TRBJ1-5 and V is TRBV19, with D perhaps matching TRBD1 (5 bases). V was shortened by 4 bases and J by 5 bases, with 15 bases between the two germline ends. Looked up from germline, CDR1 is LNHDA and CDR2 is SQIVND (reference sequence). CDR3 size: 15 residues.

A word on this clonotype: Just one base apart from a much larger clone, this may be a read error. The V call is TRBV7-2, the J call TRBJ1-5; D unclear. The CDR3 is 12 residues long. Germline V gene data show CDR1 as SGHTA and CDR2 as FQGNSA. CDR3 protein: CDTGGTNQPQHF. CDR3 sequence (DNA): TGTGACACGGGTGGAACGAATCAGCCCCAGCATTTT.

In the case of this clonotype: An end of the junction differs from the germline gene, which may be a read error. This sequence joins TRBV5-1 and TRBJ2-1; D is undetermined. The CDR3 has 17 residues. Germline V gene lookup returns CDR1 SGHRS and CDR2 YFSETQ. The DNA for the CDR3 is TGCGCCAGCAGTTTGGCCCCAGGAATTTTATCCTACAATGAGCGGTTCTTC. Translated, it gives CASSLAPGILSYNERFF.

This clonotype was found many times. This chain links TRBV7-9 with TRBJ2-2; the D is unclear. The V end was cut by 0 bases, the J end by 6 bases, with 17 bases between. The CDR3 runs 17 residues. In germline, CDR1 is SEHNR, CDR2 FQNEAQ (reference sequence). As DNA, the CDR3 is TGTGCCAGCAGCTTAGCGGGGTCCTGGCGCCGGCCCGGGGAGCTGTTTTTT. It translates to CASSLAGSWRRPGELFF.

V is TRBV6-1 and J is TRBJ1-2; D perhaps matches TRBD1 (6 bases). V dropped 2 bases and J dropped 4 bases, with 20 bases sitting between them. CDR1 is MNHNS and CDR2 is SASEGT in the germline V gene. The CDR3 extends over 17 amino acids. The CDR3 sequence: CASSERTEGVGSYGYTF. The CDR3, as DNA: TGTGCCAGCAGTGAACGGACAGAGGGGGTAGGCTCCTATGGCTACACCTTC.

This clonotype was seen at least ten times. The chain recombines TRBV20-1 with TRBJ2-7; perhaps D is TRBD1 or TRBD2 (5 bases each). Per germline, CDR1 DFQATT and CDR2 SNEGSKA (reference sequence). The ends were cut back, 5 bases at V and 2 bases at J, with 16 bases in the middle. This CDR3 contains 14 residues. In nucleotides, the CDR3 is TGCAGTGCTTCGAGGGACCGCCGACCCTACGAGCAGTACTTC. Its protein is CSASRDRRPYEQYF.

With respect to this clonotype: This may come from a read error, since a much larger clone is one base off. J is TRBJ2-3 and V is TRBV29-1, with 8 bases fitting TRBD2. CDR3 length equals 16 residues. Looked up from germline, CDR1 is SQVTM and CDR2 is ANQGSEA. V dropped 5 bases and J dropped 1; count of bases not matched to a gene: 11. The chain's CDR3 is CSVPHSGRTRTDTQYF. CDR3 nucleotide sequence: TGCAGCGTTCCCCACAGCGGGAGAACTCGCACAGATACGCAGTATTTT.

This clonotype has at least ten counts. The chain joins TRBV7-6 to TRBJ1-1, with D perhaps TRBD1 (5 bases). The V gene lost 1 base and the J gene lost 5 bases, with 17 bases spanning the gap. This CDR3 is built from 16 residues. The germline V gene has CDR1 SGHVS and CDR2 FNYEAQ. The CDR3 DNA sequence: TGTGCCAGCAGCTTAGGACAGCCCGGAGTGGGAACTGAAGCTTTCTTT. This gives the protein CASSLGQPGVGTEAFF.

This clonotype came up many times. This chain joins TRBV4-2 and TRBJ2-3, with a tentative D call TRBD1 (6 bases). Germline-derived CDR1 and CDR2 are LGHNA and YNFKEQ. The V end lost 0 bases, the J end lost 3 bases, and 7 bases lay between the germline ends. This CDR3 comprises 14 residues. The CDR3 nucleotides are TGTGCCAGCAGCCAAGACAGGGGAACAGATACGCAGTATTTT. Residues: CASSQDRGTDTQYF.

This clonotype was found many times. The CDR3 region is CASSQEGVQDVLTF. In nucleotides, the CDR3 is TGCGCCAGCAGCCAAGAGGGGGTGCAGGATGTCCTGACTTTC. V gene TRBV4-1 combines with J gene TRBJ2-6; D is perhaps TRBD1 or TRBD2 (5 bases each). The germline V and J ends were trimmed by 0 bases and 13 bases, with 13 bases remaining between them. This CDR3 region has 14 residues. Per the germline V gene, CDR1 is MGHRA and CDR2 is YSYEKL.

By share, this clonotype ranks as large. The V gene is TRBV7-2, the J gene TRBJ2-7, with TRBD2 matching 10 bases. CDR3 length equals 14 residues. J gave up 3 bases and V 8 bases, and 7 bases lay outside the gene matches. Germline loops: CDR1 SGHTA, CDR2 FQGNSA. CDR3 protein: CASRPSGGSYEQYF. DNA of the CDR3: TGTGCCAGCCGACCTAGCGGGGGTAGCTACGAGCAGTACTTC.

This clonotype was found many times. The CDR3 reads CATSREGTKVYEQYF. The CDR3 DNA follows: TGTGCCACCAGCAGAGAAGGGACGAAGGTCTACGAGCAGTACTTC. The chain employs TRBV15 and TRBJ2-7, with D perhaps being TRBD1 or TRBD2 (5 bases each). CDR1 and CDR2 (germline): LNHNV, YYDKDF (reference sequence). The ends were cut back, 0 bases at V and 3 bases at J, with 12 bases in the middle. The CDR3 is 15 amino acids.

This clonotype was observed a handful of times. A much larger clone differs from this one at a single base, so this may be a read error. The chain carries TRBV12-3 or TRBV12-4 and TRBJ2-1, with D perhaps matching TRBD2 (6 bases). CDR3 length: 16 amino acids. Trimming removed 3 bases at V and 1 base at J, with 13 bases between. In DNA, the CDR3 is TGTGCCAGCAGTTTCCGGGACTGGGGATCCTACAATGAGCAGTTCTTC. It translates to CASSFRDWGSYNEQFF.

This clonotype occurred many times. The CDR3 loop is CASGPGGGVRETQYF. The CDR3 DNA is TGTGCCAGCGGACCCGGGGGGGGCGTAAGAGAGACCCAGTACTTC. V gene TRBV11-2 combines with J gene TRBJ2-5; 8 nucleotides match TRBD2. V was pared by 8 bases and J by 4 bases, with 12 bases of the junction left unmatched. Germline assignment: CDR1 SGHAT and CDR2 FQNNGV. The CDR3 spans 15 residues.

Within the sample, this clonotype is medium-sized. This chain links TRBV6-1 with TRBJ2-1; D not resolved. The germline V and J ends were trimmed by 4 bases and 5 bases, with 9 bases remaining between them. This CDR3 is built from 13 residues. Germline values: CDR1 MNHNS, CDR2 SASEGT. CDR3 nucleotide sequence: TGTGCCAGCAGTGCCCAACTACACAATGAGCAGTTCTTC. Its protein is CASSAQLHNEQFF.

This clonotype was seen repeatedly, ten times or more. The CDR3 spells CASSDLAGVQETQYF. The CDR3 DNA reads TGCGCCAGCAGTGACCTAGCGGGAGTACAAGAGACCCAGTACTTC. The genes are TRBV10-2 and TRBJ2-5; 10 bases are shared with TRBD2. The junction had 3 bases not matched to a gene; V was cut back by 3 bases and J by 2 bases. CDR1 is WSHSY, CDR2 SAAADI, per germline. The CDR3 loop spans 15 amino acids.

This clonotype is medium-sized (0.01 to 0.1%) within its sample. The chain links TRBV14 to TRBJ1-6; D uncertain. This CDR3 spans 13 amino acids. The germline V and J ends were trimmed by 0 bases and 7 bases, with 4 bases remaining between them. Germline V CDR1 and CDR2: SGHDN, FVKESK. The DNA for the CDR3 is TGTGCCAGCAGCCAAGATTGGAATTCACCCCTCCACTTT. This codes for CASSQDWNSPLHF. The full variable domain, in which reference TRBV14 and TRBJ1-6 provide the parts outside the CDR3, is EAGVTQFPSHSVIEKGQTVTLRCDPISGHDNLYWYRRVMGKEIKFLLHFVKESKQDESGMPNNRFLAERTGGTYSTLKVQPAELEDSGVYFCASSQDWNSPLHFGNGTRLTVT.

A remark on this clonotype: A read error likely explains this, since a far larger clone differs by one base. The chain uses TRBV6-8 and TRBJ2-7; 12 positions agree with TRBD2. The CDR3 contains 15 residues. The germline CDR1 and CDR2 sequences are MNHGY and SAAAGT. The CDR3 region has the DNA TGTACCAGCATCCCTGGACTAGCGGGGTCCTACGAGCAGTACTTC. Its translation: CTSIPGLAGSYEQYF.

This clonotype is termed medium-sized. The chain carries TRBV11-2 and TRBJ1-4; unclear D gene. The CDR3 is made up of 15 amino acids. CDR1 and CDR2 (germline): SGHAT, FQNNGV. The germline V and J ends were trimmed by 1 base and 5 bases, with 11 bases remaining between them. The CDR3 region is CASSLAFGTNEKLFF. CDR3 bases: TGTGCCAGCAGCTTAGCTTTCGGCACCAATGAAAAACTGTTTTTT.